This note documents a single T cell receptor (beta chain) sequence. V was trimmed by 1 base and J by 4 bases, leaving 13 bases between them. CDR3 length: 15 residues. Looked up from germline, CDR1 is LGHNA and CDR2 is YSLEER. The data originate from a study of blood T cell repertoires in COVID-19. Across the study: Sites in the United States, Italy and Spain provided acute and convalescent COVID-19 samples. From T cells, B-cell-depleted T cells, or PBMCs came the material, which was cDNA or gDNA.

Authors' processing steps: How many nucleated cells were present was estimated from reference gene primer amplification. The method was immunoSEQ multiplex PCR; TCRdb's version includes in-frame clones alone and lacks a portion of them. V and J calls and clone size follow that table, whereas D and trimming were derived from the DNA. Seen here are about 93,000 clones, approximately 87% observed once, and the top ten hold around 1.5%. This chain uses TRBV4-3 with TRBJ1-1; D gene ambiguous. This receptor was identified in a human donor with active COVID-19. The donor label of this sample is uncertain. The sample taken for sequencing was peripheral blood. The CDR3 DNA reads TGCGCCAGCAGCCAAGGAACGGGGTTAGGCACTGAAGCTTTCTTT. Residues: CASSQGTGLGTEAFF.